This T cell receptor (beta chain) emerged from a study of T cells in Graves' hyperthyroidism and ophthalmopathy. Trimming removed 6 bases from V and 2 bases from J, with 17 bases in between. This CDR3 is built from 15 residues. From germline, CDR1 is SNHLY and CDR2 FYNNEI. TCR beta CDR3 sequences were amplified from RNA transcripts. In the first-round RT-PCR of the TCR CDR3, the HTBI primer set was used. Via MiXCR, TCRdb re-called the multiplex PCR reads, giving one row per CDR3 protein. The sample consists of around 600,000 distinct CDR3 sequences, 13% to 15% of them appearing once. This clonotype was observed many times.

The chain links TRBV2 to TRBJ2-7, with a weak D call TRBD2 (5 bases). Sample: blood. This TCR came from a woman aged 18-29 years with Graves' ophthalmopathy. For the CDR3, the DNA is TGTGCCAGCAGGGCCAGAGTAGCGCGACCCTACGAGCAGTACTTC. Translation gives CASRARVARPYEQYF.